Below, 19 T cell receptor beta chains from the same sample are listed, as sequenced in a study of siplizumab effects on memory and regulatory T cells. The method was immunoSEQ multiplex PCR; TCRdb's version includes in-frame clones alone and lacks a portion of them. Of over 65,000 clones listed, 85% to 95% are singletons. The sample consisted of CD8+ T cells sorted from blood. These receptors all stem from a human donor in good health.

The CDR3 reads CATSSSGSSYNEQFF. The CDR3, as DNA: TGTGCCACCAGCAGCAGCGGGAGCTCCTACAATGAGCAGTTCTTC. The chain has TRBV15 and TRBJ2-1; TRBD2 matches 8 bases. Germline V lookup: CDR1 LNHNV, CDR2 YYDKDF (reference sequence). The CDR3 totals 15 residues. J gave up 0 bases and V 3 bases, and 1 base lay outside the gene matches.

Written as DNA, the CDR3 is TGTGCCAGCAGCCCCTCGGGGGGGGATACCTACGAGCAGTACTTC. Translated: CASSPSGGDTYEQYF. V and J are TRBV7-9 and TRBJ2-7; 8 nucleotides line up with TRBD2. Germline V gene data show CDR1 as SEHNR and CDR2 as FQNEAQ (reference sequence). The CDR3 sequence is 15 residues long. Germline trimming cut 5 bases from V and 2 bases from J; bases unmatched to any gene: 8.

The chain joins TRBV28 to TRBJ1-1, with D hard to call. CDR3 length: 12 residues. Germline lookup yields CDR1 MDHEN and CDR2 SYDVKM. CDR3 residues: CAARTANTEAFF. CDR3 DNA sequence: TGTGCTGCGAGGACGGCGAACACTGAAGCTTTCTTT.

This chain connects TRBV6-4 to TRBJ2-3, with 11 bases lining up with TRBD2. The germline V gene has CDR1 MRHNA and CDR2 SNTAGT. The CDR3 consists of 17 residues. V was clipped by 5 bases and J by 2 bases; unmatched bases: 9. The CDR3 loop is CASSPTTSGDPTDTQYF. In DNA, the CDR3 is TGTGCCAGCAGTCCCACGACTAGCGGGGACCCCACAGATACGCAGTATTTT.

The chain joins TRBV15 to TRBJ2-7; TRBD1 agrees at 7 bases. CDR1 LNHNV and CDR2 YYDKDF come from the germline V gene (reference sequence). The V and J ends lost 5 bases and 6 bases, in that order; junction bases with no gene match: 4. The CDR3 covers 12 residues. CDR3 DNA sequence: TGTGCCACCAGCCTAGACAGGGCCGAGCAGTACTTC. Translation: CATSLDRAEQYF.

Details on this clone: Other DNA sequences of this sample code for an identical CDR3. J is TRBJ2-7 and V is TRBV27; D perhaps matches TRBD2 (5 bases). Germline CDR1 reads MNHEY; CDR2 reads SMNVEV (reference sequence). CDR3 length equals 13 residues. V lost 5 bases and J lost 1, with 9 bases in between. CDR3 coding DNA: TGTGCCAGCAGTCTCTCGGGGTCCTACGAGCAGTACTTC. Translating gives CASSLSGSYEQYF.

This clone was counted only a few times. This chain connects TRBV6-5 to TRBJ2-2, with D tentatively TRBD1 (6 bases). The CDR3 is 13 amino acids. V lost 2 bases and J lost 7, with 8 bases in between. Germline lookup yields CDR1 MNHEY and CDR2 SVGAGI. This chain's CDR3 is CASSYQGYGELFF. DNA for the CDR3: TGTGCCAGCAGTTACCAGGGGTACGGGGAGCTGTTTTTT.

This chain uses TRBV5-5 with TRBJ2-1; 10 bases line up with TRBD2. Unmatched junction bases numbered 12, after V lost 0 bases and J lost 6 bases. CDR3 length: 18 residues. The V gene's germline CDR1 is SGHKS and CDR2 YYEKEE (reference sequence). CDR3 bases: TGTGCCAGCAGCTTGGTCGCTAGCGGGAGTTTCCTTTTCAATGAGCAGTTCTTC. Its protein product is CASSLVASGSFLFNEQFF.

This chain links TRBV5-6 with TRBJ2-7, with TRBD2 matching over 10 bases. The germline gives CDR1 SGHDT, CDR2 YYEEEE. The CDR3 has 14 residues. V was pared by 3 bases and J by 6 bases, with 6 bases of the junction left unmatched. CDR3 loop: CASSWGLAGVEQYF. Written as DNA, the CDR3 is TGTGCCAGCAGCTGGGGCCTAGCGGGAGTCGAGCAGTACTTC.

V is TRBV19 and J is TRBJ2-1; the match to TRBD2 covers 15 bases. CDR3 length equals 18 residues. V shed 6 bases, J shed 2 bases, and the junction held 8 bases outside the gene matches. CDR1 LNHDA and CDR2 SQIVND come from the germline V gene (reference sequence). CDR3 region: CASSRTSGRGGPYNEQFF. CDR3 nucleotides: TGTGCCAGTAGCAGGACTAGCGGGAGGGGAGGGCCCTACAATGAGCAGTTCTTC.

The rearrangement uses TRBV7-9 and TRBJ1-2; D remains unclear. Germline-derived CDR1 and CDR2 are SEHNR and FQNEAQ (reference sequence). V lost 8 bases, J lost 7 bases, and 11 bases lay in between. The CDR3 extends over 11 amino acids. In nucleotides, the CDR3 is TGTGCCAGCGCTGAAAGCGGTGGCTACACCTTC. It translates to CASAESGGYTF.

The rearrangement joins TRBV19 to TRBJ1-3; D gene unclear. The CDR3 loop spans 13 amino acids. Germline CDR1 LNHDA, CDR2 SQIVND (reference sequence). V lost 3 bases and J 2 bases, leaving 5 bases between the germline ends. CDR3 nucleotides: TGTGCCAGTAGTATTTCGGCTGGAAACACCATATATTTT. Its translation: CASSISAGNTIYF.

The gene calls are TRBV2 and TRBJ1-6; 9 bases are shared with TRBD1. CDR1 and CDR2 (germline): SNHLY, FYNNEI. J gave up 3 bases and V 0 bases, and 3 bases lay outside the gene matches. This CDR3 has 17 residues. The CDR3, as DNA: TGTGCCAGCAGTGAAGCGGGACAGGGCGACTATAATTCACCCCTCCACTTT. This gives the protein CASSEAGQGDYNSPLHF.

This clone was counted once. This sequence joins TRBV2 and TRBJ1-3; D not resolved. Trimming pared 4 bases from V and 11 bases from J, leaving 24 bases between. The germline gives CDR1 SNHLY, CDR2 FYNNEI. The CDR3 is made up of 16 amino acids. CDR3 nucleotides: TGTGCCAGCAGTGGCCATAGGAGGGTTATCACCGAGGCCATATATTTT. Translating it yields CASSGHRRVITEAIYF.

This chain joins TRBV10-1 and TRBJ2-7; D remains unclear. There are 13 residues in the CDR3. V was clipped by 3 bases and J by 5 bases, with 11 bases between them. CDR1 and CDR2 from the germline V gene are WNHNN and SYGVQD (reference sequence). The CDR3 DNA is TGCGCCAGCAGTGAAAGGCAGGCTAACGAGCAGTACTTC. Its translation: CASSERQANEQYF.

As regards this clone: This CDR3 is also generated by other DNA sequences in the sample. The gene calls are TRBV18 and TRBJ2-7; 11 positions match TRBD1. Germline V gives CDR1 KGHSH, CDR2 LQKENI. CDR3 size: 14 residues. With V trimmed by 6 bases and J by 2 bases, 3 bases remained unmatched. CDR3 in amino acids: CASSPGQGAYEQYF. DNA of the CDR3: TGTGCCAGCTCGCCGGGACAGGGGGCCTACGAGCAGTACTTC.

This sequence joins TRBV19 and TRBJ2-1; D not resolved. This CDR3 contains 15 residues. Looked up from germline, CDR1 is LNHDA and CDR2 is SQIVND (reference sequence). V was shortened by 2 bases and J by 7 bases, with 15 bases between the two germline ends. The DNA of the CDR3 is TGTGCCAGTAGTATAATTGCGCCGGACGATAATGAGCAGTTCTTC. Protein sequence: CASSIIAPDDNEQFF.

This clone occurred once. J is TRBJ2-2 and V is TRBV2, with D perhaps TRBD1 or TRBD2 (9 bases each). This CDR3 is 20 amino acids long. Per the germline V gene, CDR1 is SNHLY and CDR2 is FYNNEI. Trimming left V 2 bases short and J 7 bases short, with 29 bases between. The CDR3 loop reads CASSEYRGREKGTSLGELFF. The CDR3 coding sequence is TGTGCCAGCAGTGAATACAGGGGGCGAGAAAAAGGGACTAGCCTCGGGGAGCTGTTTTTT.

The rearrangement links TRBV6-6 to TRBJ2-1; 11 bases map to TRBD2. Trimming removed 5 bases from V and 4 bases from J; junction bases left unmatched: 7. Germline-derived CDR1 and CDR2 are MNHNY and SVGAGI (reference sequence). CDR3 length: 16 residues. In DNA form, the CDR3 reads TGTGCCAGCAGTAGGACCGGGACTAGCGGTTACAATGAGCAGTTCTTC. Protein sequence: CASSRTGTSGYNEQFF.